The source of this TCR beta chain is a study of blood T cell repertoires in COVID-19. Study details: Spain, Italy and the United States supplied samples that represented acute and convalescent COVID-19. The analysed material was cDNA or gDNA that came from T cells, B-cell-depleted T cells, or PBMCs.

The table lists this clone with a few counts. J gave up 6 bases and V 6 bases, and 13 bases lay outside the gene matches. Germline V CDR1 and CDR2: MGHDK, SYGVNS. This CDR3 contains 15 residues. Original processing notes: Reference gene primers were amplified, and this amplification served to estimate nucleated cell counts. Produced via immunoSEQ multiplex PCR; TCRdb's table is partial and in-frame only. V and J calls plus clone size are reproduced from that table; the DNA served to infer D and trimming. Of approximately 310,000 clones in the sample, more than 75% were seen once. The clonotype originates from a woman in her 50s who had recovered from COVID-19. The V gene is TRBV25-1, the J gene TRBJ1-2; 7 nucleotides line up with TRBD1. Material: peripheral blood. CDR3 residues: CASRASPTGDDGYTF. The DNA of the CDR3 is TGTGCCAGCAGAGCCTCACCCACAGGGGATGATGGCTACACCTTC.